This is a list of T cell receptor beta chains from one sample in a study of shared clonotypes between healthy human individuals. Measured with immunoSEQ multiplex PCR; TCRdb has only the in-frame clones, and not every one. The sample gives a few hundred thousand clones, roughly 96% of which show up once; around 0.32% is in the top ten. What was sequenced was memory CD8+ T cells sorted from blood. These TCRs come from a man aged 30 to 39 in good health. Each CDR3 is given with its conserved first and last residue. The D gene is left open where the match is weak. Rows may omit the clone size; those that give it use once, few, many or a size class.

size	V	length	D	J	DNA	CDR3
-	TRBV10-3	16	-	TRBJ1-4	TGTGCCATCAGCCCCAATGGGGGGCCAACTAATGAAAAACTGTTTTTT	CAISPNGGPTNEKLFF
once	TRBV7-2	12	-	TRBJ2-1	TGTGCCAGCAGCCCGAGACGGAATGAGCAGTTCTTC	CASSPRRNEQFF
once	TRBV10-3	11	-	TRBJ2-3	TGTGCCATCAGGGGGGTGGATACGCAGTATTTT	CAIRGVDTQYF
-	TRBV19	14	-	TRBJ2-1	TGTGCCAGTAGTATTCTGGACTCCTACAATGAGCAGTTCTTC	CASSILDSYNEQFF
-	TRBV27	18	TRBD1	TRBJ1-5	TGTGCCAGCACCTACGGCGGGACAGGGGATTATAGCAATCAGCCCCAGCATTTT	CASTYGGTGDYSNQPQHF
few	TRBV30	14	-	TRBJ2-2	TGTGCCTGGAGTGTAAGCAGTAGCACCGGGGAGCTGTTTTTT	CAWSVSSSTGELFF
-	TRBV7-9	13	-	TRBJ1-1	TGTGCCAGCAGCCTCCTTGAGGACACTGAAGCTTTCTTT	CASSLLEDTEAFF
-	TRBV27	13	-	TRBJ2-7	TGTGCCAGCAGCCGGGACACCACCTACGAGCAGTACTTC	CASSRDTTYEQYF
-	TRBV6-6	16	TRBD1	TRBJ1-3	TGTGCCAGCAGGGGGACAGGGCCAAGCTCTGGAAACACCATATATTTT	CASRGTGPSSGNTIYF
-	TRBV18	14	TRBD1	TRBJ1-1	TGTGCCAGCTCATCCCAGGGGGAGGGCACTGAAGCTTTCTTT	CASSSQGEGTEAFF
-	TRBV15	13	-	TRBJ1-3	TGTGCCACCAGCAGAGATCCGGGAGACACCATATATTTT	CATSRDPGDTIYF
-	TRBV10-3	12	-	TRBJ2-1	TGTGCCACCGGGACCCTATACAATGAGCAGTTCTTC	CATGTLYNEQFF
-	TRBV5-1	16	-	TRBJ2-2	TGCGCCAGCAGCTTGGTTCCTTGGGGTTTGTCCGGGGAGCTGTTTTTT	CASSLVPWGLSGELFF
-	TRBV4-2	16	TRBD2	TRBJ2-3	TGTGCCAGCAGCCTATACGCTAGCGGGATCGCAGATACGCAGTATTTT	CASSLYASGIADTQYF
-	TRBV30	12	-	TRBJ2-1	TGTGCCTGGAGTAAGCAGTACAATGAGCAGTTCTTC	CAWSKQYNEQFF
-	TRBV29-1	15	-	TRBJ1-4	TGCAGCGTTGGAAAGACGGGGACGACTAATGAAAAACTGTTTTTT	CSVGKTGTTNEKLFF
-	TRBV11-3	13	-	TRBJ1-1	TGTGCCAGCAGCTTAGATCGGAACACTGAAGCTTTCTTT	CASSLDRNTEAFF
-	TRBV10-1	20	-	TRBJ2-7	TGCGCCAGCAGTGACCAGGGACCGACCGTGCTAGCGGCGAGGGGGTACGAGCAGTACTTC	CASSDQGPTVLAARGYEQYF
-	TRBV5-1	15	-	TRBJ2-2	TGCGCCAGCAGGAGGACAGTTACGAACACCGGGGAGCTGTTTTTT	CASRRTVTNTGELFF
-	TRBV27	16	-	TRBJ2-7	TGTGCCAGCAGTTTATCCCGAGGCGCAGGGGTCAACGAGCAGTACTTC	CASSLSRGAGVNEQYF
-	TRBV27	14	-	TRBJ2-7	TGTGCCAGCAGTTTACGCTCTAGCTCCTACGAGCAGTACTTC	CASSLRSSSYEQYF
-	TRBV28	15	TRBD1	TRBJ1-5	TGTGCCAGTAAGGAGTCGACAGGGGGCAATCAGCCCCAGCATTTT	CASKESTGGNQPQHF
-	TRBV14	17	TRBD2	TRBJ2-5	TGTGCCAGCAGCCAAGCCATAGCGGGAGGGCCGTTTGAGACCCAGTACTTC	CASSQAIAGGPFETQYF
-	TRBV12-5	15	TRBD2	TRBJ2-3	TGTGCTAGTGGTTTGGGGACTAGCGGGACAGATACGCAGTATTTT	CASGLGTSGTDTQYF
-	TRBV7-9	13	TRBD2	TRBJ2-3	TGTGCCAGCAGCCCTGGACTAGGAGATACGCAGTATTTT	CASSPGLGDTQYF
-	TRBV15	15	TRBD1	TRBJ2-2	TGTGCCACCAGCAGATACAGGGGGGTCACCGGGGAGCTGTTTTTT	CATSRYRGVTGELFF
-	TRBV5-1	18	TRBD1	TRBJ2-7	TGCGCCAGCAGCGCGGACAGGGGTGGGACGGTCTACCGGTACGAGCAGTACTTC	CASSADRGGTVYRYEQYF
-	TRBV27	13	-	TRBJ2-5	TGTGCCAGCAGTCCCCCCGGCAGGGCTATCCAGTACTTC	CASSPPGRAIQYF
-	TRBV28	12	TRBD2	TRBJ2-7	TGTGCCAGCAGTTCGGGACTAGGGGAGCAGTACTTC	CASSSGLGEQYF
-	TRBV18	18	TRBD2	TRBJ2-7	TGTGCCAGCTCACCACCCAGCGGGACTAGCGGCAGCTCCTACGAGCAGTACTTC	CASSPPSGTSGSSYEQYF
-	TRBV7-9	12	-	TRBJ1-5	TGTGCCAGCAGCCTTGGGGTGCAGCCCCAGCATTTT	CASSLGVQPQHF
-	TRBV9	16	TRBD1	TRBJ2-7	TGTGCCAGCAGCGTAGAGGGCGGGACAGGGATCTACGAGCAGTACTTC	CASSVEGGTGIYEQYF
-	TRBV19	16	TRBD1	TRBJ1-5	TGTGCCAGTAGTATAGGACAGGGTTTTAGCAATCAGCCCCAGCATTTT	CASSIGQGFSNQPQHF
-	TRBV6-5	13	-	TRBJ1-1	TGTGCCAGCAGCCAATTGGTGAACACTGAAGCTTTCTTT	CASSQLVNTEAFF
-	TRBV18	15	-	TRBJ2-7	TGTGCCAGCTCAGGGCCTATCGACTACAAATACGAGCAGTACTTC	CASSGPIDYKYEQYF
-	TRBV20-1	11	TRBD1	TRBJ2-7	TGCAGATCTGTGACAGGGGACGAGCAGTACTTC	CRSVTGDEQYF
-	TRBV5-5	15	TRBD2	TRBJ2-7	TGTGCCAGCAGCTTGGGAGCGGGAGGTATCTACGAGCAGTACTTC	CASSLGAGGIYEQYF
-	TRBV2	15	-	TRBJ1-4	TGTGCCAGCACCGAACCCAGGGCAGCGGGTGAAAAACTGTTTTTT	CASTEPRAAGEKLFF
-	TRBV28	15	TRBD2	TRBJ2-1	TGTGCCAGCAGTCCCGGACTAGCCCTATACAATGAGCAGTTCTTC	CASSPGLALYNEQFF
-	TRBV5-4	16	TRBD2	TRBJ2-3	TGTGCCAGCAGCCCTCGGACTAGCGGGAGAGAAGATACGCAGTATTTT	CASSPRTSGREDTQYF
-	TRBV29-1	10	-	TRBJ1-1	TGCAGCGTTGACGGGGGGCAAGCTTTCTTT	CSVDGGQAFF
-	TRBV10-1	15	TRBD2	TRBJ2-5	TGCGCCAGCAGACCGGGACTAGCTCCACGGGAGACCCAGTACTTC	CASRPGLAPRETQYF
-	TRBV29-1	17	-	TRBJ2-3	TGCAGCGTTGAAAGCCCACTAGGGGTGGGAACTCAATATACGCAGTATTTT	CSVESPLGVGTQYTQYF
-	TRBV9	13	-	TRBJ2-3	TGTGCCAGCGGGAGTCCTCGCCCGGATACGCAGTATTTT	CASGSPRPDTQYF
-	TRBV30	13	TRBD1	TRBJ1-2	TGTGCCTGGACCAGACAGGGGGCCTATGGCTACACCTTC	CAWTRQGAYGYTF
once	TRBV7-9	13	-	TRBJ2-3	TGTGCCAGCAGCTTAGTTGGGGGCGATACGCAGTATTTT	CASSLVGGDTQYF
-	TRBV19	13	-	TRBJ2-3	TGTGCCAGTAGTATAGTCAGCTTTGATACGCAGTATTTT	CASSIVSFDTQYF
-	TRBV28	16	-	TRBJ2-2	TGTGCCAGCAGCCCCTCTGGGGGTGGGTACGCCGGGGAGCTGTTTTTT	CASSPSGGGYAGELFF
-	TRBV5-1	15	TRBD2	TRBJ2-1	TGCGCCAGCAGCTTGGCTACTAGCGGTTACAATGAGCAGTTCTTC	CASSLATSGYNEQFF
-	TRBV28	15	TRBD1	TRBJ1-5	TGTGCCAGCAGTTTTACAGGGGGCGCGAACCAGCCCCAGCATTTT	CASSFTGGANQPQHF
-	TRBV6-1	14	-	TRBJ2-2	TGTGCCAGCAGTGAGGGACACCTCACCGGGGAGCTGTTTTTT	CASSEGHLTGELFF
-	TRBV5-1	15	TRBD1	TRBJ1-5	TGCGCCAGCAGCGAGGGACAGGGAGGGAATCAGCCCCAGCATTTT	CASSEGQGGNQPQHF
-	TRBV4-2	17	TRBD2	TRBJ2-7	TGTGCCAGCAGCCCAGGGACTAGCGGGGAGAGCTCCTACGAGCAGTACTTC	CASSPGTSGESSYEQYF
once	TRBV10-1	15	TRBD2	TRBJ2-1	TGCGCCAGCAGTGAGTCTAGACTAGCGGGTGGTGAGCAGTTCTTC	CASSESRLAGGEQFF
few	TRBV30	16	-	TRBJ1-1	TGTGCCTGGAGTGGGACAGAAAGTCGGATGGACACTGAAGCTTTCTTT	CAWSGTESRMDTEAFF
-	TRBV7-9	14	-	TRBJ1-1	TGTGCCAGCAGCTTCGAGGGGACGAACACTGAAGCTTTCTTT	CASSFEGTNTEAFF
-	TRBV28	15	-	TRBJ2-7	TGTGCCAGCAGTTTTTGGGGGTCGGACGCCTACGAGCAGTACTTC	CASSFWGSDAYEQYF
once	TRBV10-3	15	-	TRBJ2-7	TGTGCCATCGGAAGGAGGAGCGAGAGCTCCTACGAGCAGTACTTC	CAIGRRSESSYEQYF
-	TRBV9	15	-	TRBJ1-3	TGTGCCAGCAGCGTATACGGGACGTCTGGAAACACCATATATTTT	CASSVYGTSGNTIYF